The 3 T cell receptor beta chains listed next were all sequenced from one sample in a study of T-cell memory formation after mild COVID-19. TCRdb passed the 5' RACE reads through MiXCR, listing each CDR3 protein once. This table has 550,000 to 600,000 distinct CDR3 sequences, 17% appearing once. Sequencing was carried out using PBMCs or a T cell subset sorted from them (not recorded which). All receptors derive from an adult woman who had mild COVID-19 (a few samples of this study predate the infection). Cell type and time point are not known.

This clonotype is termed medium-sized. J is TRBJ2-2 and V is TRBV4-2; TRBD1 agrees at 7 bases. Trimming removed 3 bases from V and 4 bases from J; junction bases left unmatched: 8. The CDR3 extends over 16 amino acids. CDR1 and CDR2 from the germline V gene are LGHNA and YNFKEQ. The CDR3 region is CASSQGKGAGTGELFF. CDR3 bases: TGTGCCAGCAGCCAGGGAAAGGGGGCTGGCACCGGGGAGCTGTTTTTT.

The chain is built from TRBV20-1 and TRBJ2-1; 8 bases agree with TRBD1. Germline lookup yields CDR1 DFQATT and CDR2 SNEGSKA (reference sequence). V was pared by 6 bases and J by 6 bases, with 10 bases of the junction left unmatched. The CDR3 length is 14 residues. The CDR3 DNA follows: TGCAGTGCCCCGGACAGGGTGTTACTCAATGAGCAGTTCTTC. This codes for CSAPDRVLLNEQFF.

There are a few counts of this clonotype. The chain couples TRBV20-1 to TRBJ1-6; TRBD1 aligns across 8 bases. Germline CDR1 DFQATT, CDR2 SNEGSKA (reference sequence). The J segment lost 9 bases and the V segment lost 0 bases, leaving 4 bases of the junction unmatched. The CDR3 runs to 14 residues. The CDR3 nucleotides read TGCAGTGCTAGAGATTGGACAGGGACTTCACCCCTCCACTTT. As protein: CSARDWTGTSPLHF.